This T cell receptor beta chain was recovered during a study of T cells expressing NK-cell markers. 5'RACE template switching with UMIs generated TCR beta cDNA. Using the 5' RACE reads, TCRdb records one entry per CDR3 protein without DNA. The listing contains fewer than 300,000 distinct CDR3 sequences. The CDR3 is made up of 13 amino acids. Germline CDR1 reads MNHEY; CDR2 reads SVGEGT. The clonotype was recovered from a woman aged 18 to 75 in good health. The V gene is TRBV6-2 or TRBV6-3, the J gene TRBJ2-1; TCRdb calls TRBD1, which cannot be checked without DNA. The specimen was blood T cells: a sorted CD56 or NKG2C T cell subset, CD4+ or CD8+ T cells, or bulk PBMC T cells (not recorded which). CDR3 loop: CASSYSQGAEQFF.